The 17 T cell receptor beta chains given below trace back to one sample, sequenced in a study of blood T cell repertoires in COVID-19 (dated by TCRdb to about 2020). The protocol used for the library was the immunoSEQ multiplex PCR assay. What TCRdb holds here is the immuneACCESS table cut down to in-frame rearrangements. Part of the clones is not present; checked against another copy, under half of the missing clones reflect an unresolved V gene, and the others are unexplained. Present in this sample are 100,000 to 150,000 clones, roughly four fifths of which were seen just once. Around 2.4% of the sample is held by the ten biggest clonotypes. Sequencing input: PBMCs or T cells enriched from blood (not recorded which). The source of these receptors is a man in his forties with acute COVID-19.

Written as DNA, the CDR3 is TGTGCCAGCAGTTTCGGGTTCCCCTATGGCTACACCTTC. This translates into CASSFGFPYGYTF. This sequence joins TRBV27 and TRBJ1-2; D gene ambiguous. Germline values: CDR1 MNHEY, CDR2 SMNVEV (reference sequence). V dropped 3 bases and J dropped 4 bases, with 9 bases sitting between them. The CDR3 length is 13 residues.

J is TRBJ2-7 and V is TRBV7-2; D perhaps matches TRBD2 (6 bases). The CDR3 has 13 residues. Germline V gene sequence: CDR1 SGHTA, CDR2 FQGNSA. Between the trimmed V and J ends, which lost 3 bases and 9 bases, there was a span of 15 bases. CDR3 region: CASSFTGAGVQYF. The CDR3 DNA is TGTGCCAGCAGCTTCACGGGAGCCGGCGTGCAGTACTTC. The whole variable domain, filled in from reference TRBV7-2 and TRBJ2-7, reads GAGVSQSPSNKVTEKGKDVELRCDPISGHTALYWYRQSLGQGLEFLIYFQGNSAPDKSGLPSDRFSAERTGGSVSTLTIQRTQQEDSAVYLCASSFTGAGVQYFGPGTRLTVT.

This clone turned up a few times. V is TRBV7-9 and J is TRBJ1-6; D remains ambiguous. V lost 4 bases and J 13 bases, leaving 14 bases between the germline ends. The CDR3 contains 13 residues. The germline CDR1 and CDR2 sequences are SEHNR and FQNEAQ (reference sequence). CDR3 amino acids: CASSSGFGGPLHF. CDR3 sequence (DNA): TGTGCCAGCAGCTCAGGTTTTGGTGGCCCCCTCCACTTT. Supplemented by reference TRBV7-9 and TRBJ1-6, the full variable domain reads DTGVSQNPRHKITKRGQNVTFRCDPISEHNRLYWYRQTLGQGPEFLTYFQNEAQLEKSRLLSDRFSAERPKGSFSTLEIQRTEQGDSAMYLCASSSGFGGPLHFGNGTRLTVT.

This chain links TRBV20-1 with TRBJ2-1; 12 nucleotides match TRBD2. V lost 6 bases to trimming and J lost 6 bases; unmatched junction nucleotides: 18. The CDR3 has 18 amino acids. Germline loops: CDR1 DFQATT, CDR2 SNEGSKA (reference sequence). CDR3 sequence: CSASQGRASGRAANEQFF. CDR3 bases: TGCAGTGCCAGTCAGGGCAGGGCTAGCGGGAGGGCCGCCAATGAGCAGTTCTTC.

This clone turned up a few times. CDR3 amino acids: CASSSLGELLYGYTF. The CDR3 DNA reads as TGTGCCAGCAGTTCCCTGGGAGAGCTCCTCTATGGCTACACCTTC. The chain joins TRBV28 to TRBJ1-2; D not certain. Trimming removed 4 bases at V and 4 bases at J, with 16 bases between. The CDR3 is 15 residues long. Germline-derived CDR1 and CDR2 are MDHEN and SYDVKM.

This clone showed up just a few times. CDR3 DNA: TGTGCCAGCAGCTTAGCCCCCGCGGGACTAGCCAACAATGAGCAGTTCTTC. Its protein product is CASSLAPAGLANNEQFF. This chain links TRBV13 with TRBJ2-1; 9 bases align to TRBD2. The CDR3 runs to 17 residues. The ends lost 1 base at V and 5 bases at J; junction bases unmatched: 9. Looked up from germline, CDR1 is PRHDT and CDR2 is FYEKMQ (reference sequence). The variable domain in full, completed from reference TRBV13 and TRBJ2-1, reads AAGVIQSPRHLIKEKRETATLKCYPIPRHDTVYWYQQGPGQDPQFLISFYEKMQSDKGSIPDRFSAQQFSDYHSELNMSSLELGDSALYFCASSLAPAGLANNEQFFGPGTRLTVL.

The V gene is TRBV3-1 (or the pseudogene TRBV3-2), the J gene TRBJ1-1; 9 positions agree with TRBD1. With V trimmed by 8 bases and J by 1 base, 14 bases remained unmatched. This CDR3 comprises 17 residues. Germline values: CDR1 LGHDT, CDR2 YNNKEL (reference sequence). The CDR3, as DNA: TGTGCCAGCCAACATGGCACAGGGGGCCTCGGGAACACTGAAGCTTTCTTT. Its translation: CASQHGTGGLGNTEAFF.

CDR3 DNA: TGTGCCAGCAGCCTGCCGGGACAGGGAGTGGGGAATGAGCAGTTCTTC. Amino acids: CASSLPGQGVGNEQFF. The J gene is TRBJ2-1, the V gene TRBV7-2; the match to TRBD1 covers 9 bases. The V segment lost 5 bases and the J segment 7 bases; nucleotides outside the gene matches: 12. The CDR3 totals 16 residues. Germline assignment: CDR1 SGHTA and CDR2 FQGNSA.

The V and J genes are TRBV6-5 and TRBJ2-7; TRBD2 agrees at 9 bases. This CDR3 comprises 14 residues. J lost 7 bases, V lost 4 bases, and 8 bases had no gene match. Per the germline V gene, CDR1 is MNHEY and CDR2 is SVGAGI. Written as DNA, the CDR3 is TGTGCCAGCAGTTCCGGCGGGGGGGCCCGGGAGCAGTACTTC. The encoded protein is CASSSGGGAREQYF.

The chain recombines TRBV6-1 with TRBJ2-2; 15 positions agree with TRBD2. V was clipped by 0 bases and J by 5 bases; unmatched bases: 4. Germline CDR1 MNHNS, CDR2 SASEGT. CDR3 length: 18 residues. The CDR3 spells CASSEAGLAGGRTGELFF. The CDR3 nucleotides are TGTGCCAGCAGTGAAGCCGGACTAGCGGGGGGGCGTACCGGGGAGCTGTTTTTT.

The rearrangement joins TRBV6-1 to TRBJ2-7; 8 positions agree with TRBD2. V was clipped by 1 base and J by 6 bases; unmatched bases: 2. There are 13 residues in the CDR3. Germline loops: CDR1 MNHNS, CDR2 SASEGT. The CDR3 DNA is TGTGCCAGCAGTGAAGTTGGGACTAGCGAGCAGTACTTC. Amino acids: CASSEVGTSEQYF.

The genes are TRBV5-6 and TRBJ2-7, with 8 bases aligning to TRBD2. Germline CDR1 is SGHDT and CDR2 is YYEEEE. This CDR3 comprises 13 residues. J lost 5 bases, V lost 6 bases, and 7 bases had no gene match. The CDR3 reads CASNPAGVHEQYF. DNA of the CDR3: TGTGCCAGCAATCCAGCGGGAGTCCACGAGCAGTACTTC. Combining the CDR3 with reference TRBV5-6 and TRBJ2-7 gives the whole variable domain DAGVTQSPTHLIKTRGQQVTLRCSPKSGHDTVSWYQQALGQGPQFIFQYYEEEERQRGNFPDRFSGHQFPNYSSELNVNALLLGDSALYLCASNPAGVHEQYFGPGTRLTVT.

The genes are TRBV20-1 and TRBJ1-5; D remains unclear. In germline, CDR1 is DFQATT, CDR2 SNEGSKA (reference sequence). This CDR3 contains 10 residues. V shed 6 bases and J shed 6 bases, with 6 bases lying between them. The CDR3 loop is CSATSQPQHF. CDR3 sequence (DNA): TGCAGTGCCACGAGTCAGCCCCAGCATTTT.

The CDR3 bases are TGTGCCAGCAGCTCCCGGACGGGGTTGGCCGGGGAGCTGTTTTTT. This gives the protein CASSSRTGLAGELFF. The chain employs TRBV5-8 and TRBJ2-2; D might be TRBD2 (5 bases). This CDR3 contains 15 residues. Germline V gene data show CDR1 as SGHTS and CDR2 as YDEGEE. Trimming took 3 bases from V and 6 from J, leaving 15 bases between them.

The chain carries TRBV29-1 and TRBJ2-3; perhaps TRBD2 as D (5 bases). The CDR3 is 15 amino acids. The V gene lost 2 bases and the J gene lost 5 bases, with 17 bases spanning the gap. The germline V gene has CDR1 SQVTM and CDR2 ANQGSEA. The CDR3 here is CSVESPTGDRDTQYF. Written as DNA, the CDR3 is TGCAGCGTTGAAAGCCCAACCGGGGATAGAGATACGCAGTATTTT.

The genes are TRBV2 and TRBJ2-1; 8 bases fit TRBD2. The CDR3 is 15 amino acids. Looked up from germline, CDR1 is SNHLY and CDR2 is FYNNEI. V shed 7 bases, J shed 8 bases, and the junction held 13 bases outside the gene matches. This chain's CDR3 is CASTRLTGGADEQFF. The CDR3 DNA reads as TGTGCCAGCACCCGTCTAACGGGGGGGGCTGATGAGCAGTTCTTC.

The chain carries TRBV30 and TRBJ2-5; TRBD1 agrees at 8 bases. The CDR3 length is 13 residues. The V gene end was trimmed by 5 bases and the J gene end by 6 bases; junction bases not matched to a gene: 8. The germline CDR1 and CDR2 sequences are GTSNPN and SVGIG (reference sequence). The DNA of the CDR3 is TGTGCCTGGGTTGGGACAGGTGCAAAGACCCAGTACTTC. As protein: CAWVGTGAKTQYF.